These T cell receptor beta chains were read from a single sample in a study of blood T cell repertoires in COVID-19. Some clones are missing from TCRdb's copy, which holds only in-frame ones; the method was immunoSEQ multiplex PCR. Of 70,000 to 95,000 clones in the sample, roughly 85% are singletons; the top ten hold approximately 1.7%. Sequences were obtained from peripheral blood. The receptors were gathered from a woman in her sixties or seventies with acute or convalescent COVID-19. Both conserved end residues are part of each CDR3. The order of the fields is CDR3 length, J gene, V gene, clone size, D gene, CDR3 protein, CDR3 DNA. D genes are given only for firm matches. Clone sizes are given selectively: once, few, many, or a class where the clone is expanded.

length: 15; J: TRBJ2-1; V: TRBV4-1; size: once; D: TRBD2; CDR3: CASSQVTSGQTRQFF; DNA: TGCGCCAGCAGCCAAGTTACTAGCGGGCAAACTAGGCAGTTCTTC
length: 13; J: TRBJ1-2; V: TRBV28; size: NA; D: TRBD1; CDR3: CASSWGQGLGYTF; DNA: TGTGCCAGCAGTTGGGGACAGGGTCTCGGCTACACCTTC
length: 12; J: TRBJ1-1; V: TRBV2; size: once; D: NA; CDR3: CASSALKIEAFF; DNA: TGTGCCAGCAGCGCCCTAAAAATTGAAGCTTTCTTT
length: 14; J: TRBJ1-4; V: TRBV18; size: NA; D: TRBD1; CDR3: CASPIPGQGQKLFF; DNA: TGTGCCAGCCCAATACCGGGACAGGGTCAAAAACTGTTTTTT
length: 13; J: TRBJ2-1; V: TRBV9; size: NA; D: NA; CDR3: CASSLSSYNEQFF; DNA: TGTGCCAGCAGCTTGAGCTCCTACAATGAGCAGTTCTTC
length: 16; J: TRBJ2-1; V: TRBV11-3; size: once; D: TRBD1; CDR3: CASSLQGQGARNEQFF; DNA: TGTGCCAGCAGCTTACAGGGACAGGGGGCCCGGAATGAGCAGTTCTTC
length: 13; J: TRBJ1-1; V: TRBV19; size: NA; D: NA; CDR3: CASSNHRDTEAFF; DNA: TGTGCCAGTAGTAACCACAGGGACACTGAAGCTTTCTTT
length: 15; J: TRBJ2-5; V: TRBV5-4; size: NA; D: NA; CDR3: CASSLPGSSGETQYF; DNA: TGTGCCAGCAGCTTGCCAGGGTCCTCTGGAGAGACCCAGTACTTC
length: 14; J: TRBJ1-5; V: TRBV19; size: NA; D: NA; CDR3: CASSIKAGNQPQHF; DNA: TGTGCCAGTAGTATTAAGGCAGGGAATCAGCCCCAGCATTTT
length: 14; J: TRBJ1-2; V: TRBV18; size: few; D: TRBD1; CDR3: CASSPGTGGDGYTF; DNA: TGTGCCAGCTCACCCGGGACAGGGGGAGATGGCTACACCTTC
length: 17; J: TRBJ2-6; V: TRBV5-4; size: NA; D: NA; CDR3: CASSSTGTLSGANVLTF; DNA: TGTGCCAGCAGCTCGACAGGTACCCTCTCTGGAGCCAACGTCCTGACTTTC
length: 13; J: TRBJ2-3; V: TRBV30; size: once; D: NA; CDR3: CAWRTGGADTQYF; DNA: TGTGCCTGGAGAACTGGAGGGGCAGATACGCAGTATTTT
length: 17; J: TRBJ1-5; V: TRBV11-2; size: few; D: NA; CDR3: CASSLDQREYSNQPQHF; DNA: TGTGCCAGCAGCTTAGATCAGAGGGAATATAGCAATCAGCCCCAGCATTTT
length: 16; J: TRBJ2-5; V: TRBV13; size: NA; D: TRBD2; CDR3: CASSSGSGRARETQYF; DNA: TGTGCCAGCAGCTCCGGAAGCGGGAGGGCCCGAGAGACCCAGTACTTC
length: 13; J: TRBJ1-4; V: TRBV25-1; size: once; D: NA; CDR3: CASSFRVGEKLFF; DNA: TGTGCCAGCAGTTTCAGGGTTGGTGAAAAACTGTTTTTT
length: 14; J: TRBJ1-1; V: TRBV2; size: NA; D: TRBD1; CDR3: CASRGQVVNTEAFF; DNA: TGTGCCAGCAGAGGACAGGTGGTGAACACTGAAGCTTTCTTT
length: 14; J: TRBJ1-2; V: TRBV9; size: NA; D: NA; CDR3: CASSGASGYYGYTF; DNA: TGTGCCAGCAGCGGCGCCTCCGGGTACTATGGCTACACCTTC
length: 14; J: TRBJ2-7; V: TRBV3-1/TRBV3-2; size: NA; D: NA; CDR3: CASSPWTGAYEQYF; DNA: TGTGCCAGCAGCCCCTGGACTGGGGCCTACGAGCAGTACTTC
length: 14; J: TRBJ2-1; V: TRBV6-1; size: NA; D: NA; CDR3: CASTSVPHYNEQFF; DNA: TGTGCCAGCACGTCGGTGCCCCACTACAATGAGCAGTTCTTC
length: 14; J: TRBJ1-5; V: TRBV19; size: NA; D: TRBD1; CDR3: CASSGDRANQPQHF; DNA: TGTGCCAGTAGTGGGGACAGGGCCAATCAGCCCCAGCATTTT
length: 11; J: TRBJ1-1; V: TRBV20-1; size: NA; D: NA; CDR3: CRGLRNTEAFF; DNA: TGCAGGGGGCTGAGGAACACTGAAGCTTTCTTT
length: 17; J: TRBJ2-6; V: TRBV3-1/TRBV3-2; size: once; D: TRBD1; CDR3: CASRRTGDLSGANVLTF; DNA: TGTGCCAGCCGCAGGACAGGTGACCTCTCTGGGGCCAACGTCCTGACTTTC
length: 14; J: TRBJ2-1; V: TRBV6-5; size: once; D: TRBD2; CDR3: CASARGGAVNEQFF; DNA: TGTGCCAGCGCCCGGGGGGGGGCGGTCAATGAGCAGTTCTTC
length: 12; J: TRBJ2-4; V: TRBV5-4; size: NA; D: TRBD2; CDR3: CASSLNGLAQYF; DNA: TGTGCCAGCAGCTTAAACGGACTAGCCCAGTACTTC
length: 14; J: TRBJ1-1; V: TRBV10-3; size: NA; D: TRBD1; CDR3: CAISSITGVSEAFF; DNA: TGTGCCATCAGCAGCATTACAGGGGTTTCGGAAGCTTTCTTT
length: 18; J: TRBJ2-2; V: TRBV18; size: NA; D: TRBD1; CDR3: CASSRGQGTGSNTGELFF; DNA: TGTGCCAGCTCACGGGGACAGGGGACGGGTTCCAACACCGGGGAGCTGTTTTTT
length: 14; J: TRBJ2-2; V: TRBV7-9; size: NA; D: NA; CDR3: CASSVRMNTGELFF; DNA: TGTGCCAGCAGTGTCAGGATGAACACCGGGGAGCTGTTTTTT
length: 14; J: TRBJ1-3; V: TRBV27; size: once; D: NA; CDR3: CASSLRGSGNTIYF; DNA: TGTGCCAGCAGTTTACGGGGGTCTGGAAACACCATATATTTT
length: 13; J: TRBJ2-1; V: TRBV12-3/TRBV12-4; size: NA; D: TRBD2; CDR3: CASSFSGGNEQFF; DNA: TGTGCCAGCAGTTTTAGCGGGGGCAATGAGCAGTTCTTC
length: 14; J: TRBJ1-2; V: TRBV30; size: NA; D: TRBD1; CDR3: CAWTLTGELGGYTF; DNA: TGTGCCTGGACACTTACAGGGGAATTAGGCGGCTACACCTTC
length: 12; J: TRBJ1-2; V: TRBV7-2; size: NA; D: NA; CDR3: CASIADIPPYTF; DNA: TGTGCCAGCATAGCGGATATTCCCCCGTACACCTTC
length: 15; J: TRBJ1-4; V: TRBV19; size: NA; D: TRBD1; CDR3: CASSTTGGSNEKLFF; DNA: TGTGCCAGTAGTACTACAGGGGGCTCTAATGAAAAACTGTTTTTT
length: 16; J: TRBJ1-2; V: TRBV7-9; size: NA; D: TRBD1; CDR3: CASSLYSGTGLYGYTF; DNA: TGTGCCAGCAGCTTGTACTCCGGGACAGGGCTCTATGGCTACACCTTC
length: 18; J: TRBJ1-3; V: TRBV6-1; size: NA; D: TRBD1; CDR3: CASSAERGLIFSGNTIYF; DNA: TGTGCCAGCAGTGCCGAGAGGGGGCTGATCTTCTCTGGAAACACCATATATTTT
length: 15; J: TRBJ2-7; V: TRBV6-5; size: NA; D: TRBD1; CDR3: CASRSGTGGSGEQYF; DNA: TGTGCCAGCAGGTCCGGGACAGGGGGATCGGGGGAGCAGTACTTC
length: 15; J: TRBJ2-5; V: TRBV6-1; size: NA; D: TRBD2; CDR3: CASSEVAGGQETQYF; DNA: TGTGCCAGCAGTGAAGTAGCGGGGGGGCAAGAGACCCAGTACTTC
length: 14; J: TRBJ1-5; V: TRBV12-5; size: NA; D: TRBD1; CDR3: CASGRGGQGWPQHF; DNA: TGTGCTAGTGGTAGGGGGGGACAGGGGTGGCCCCAGCATTTT
length: 15; J: TRBJ2-1; V: TRBV2; size: NA; D: TRBD2; CDR3: CASSVGLAGGHEQFF; DNA: TGTGCCAGCAGTGTAGGACTAGCGGGAGGCCATGAGCAGTTCTTC
length: 15; J: TRBJ2-5; V: TRBV10-2; size: once; D: NA; CDR3: CASSESGGPWETQYF; DNA: TGCGCCAGCAGTGAGTCGGGGGGGCCGTGGGAGACCCAGTACTTC
length: 13; J: TRBJ2-1; V: TRBV18; size: NA; D: NA; CDR3: CASSPVASNEQFF; DNA: TGTGCCAGCTCACCAGTAGCAAGCAATGAGCAGTTCTTC
length: 12; J: TRBJ2-5; V: TRBV3-1/TRBV3-2; size: once; D: NA; CDR3: CASSQGGETQYF; DNA: TGTGCCAGCAGCCAAGGCGGAGAGACCCAGTACTTC
length: 15; J: TRBJ1-2; V: TRBV27; size: NA; D: TRBD1; CDR3: CASSLSPGQMGGYTF; DNA: TGTGCCAGCAGTTTATCTCCGGGACAGATGGGGGGCTACACCTTC
length: 18; J: TRBJ2-1; V: TRBV10-3; size: NA; D: NA; CDR3: CAIRAGATDDDSYNEQFF; DNA: TGTGCCATCCGGGCGGGGGCGACGGACGACGATTCGTACAATGAGCAGTTCTTC
length: 16; J: TRBJ2-7; V: TRBV4-2; size: few; D: NA; CDR3: CASSHAGGTGANEQYF; DNA: TGTGCCAGCAGCCATGCCGGGGGGACGGGGGCCAACGAGCAGTACTTC
length: 14; J: TRBJ1-2; V: TRBV29-1; size: few; D: TRBD1; CDR3: CSVGLQGALYGYTF; DNA: TGCAGCGTAGGCTTACAGGGGGCTCTTTATGGCTACACCTTC
length: 16; J: TRBJ2-3; V: TRBV18; size: once; D: NA; CDR3: CASSPRLTGSTDTQYF; DNA: TGTGCCAGCTCACCACGCCTGACAGGTAGCACAGATACGCAGTATTTT
length: 15; J: TRBJ2-3; V: TRBV5-1; size: NA; D: NA; CDR3: CASSLVGGRKDTQYF; DNA: TGCGCCAGCAGCTTGGTGGGGGGGCGTAAAGATACGCAGTATTTT
length: 16; J: TRBJ2-5; V: TRBV18; size: NA; D: TRBD2; CDR3: CASSPRTSVRGETQYF; DNA: TGTGCCAGCTCACCCAGGACTAGCGTCAGGGGGGAGACCCAGTACTTC
length: 14; J: TRBJ2-5; V: TRBV18; size: NA; D: NA; CDR3: CASSPLGAGETQYF; DNA: TGTGCCAGCTCACCACTAGGGGCCGGAGAGACCCAGTACTTC
length: 14; J: TRBJ1-1; V: TRBV13; size: NA; D: NA; CDR3: CASSSTARNTEAFF; DNA: TGTGCCAGCAGCTCGACAGCAAGGAACACTGAAGCTTTCTTT
length: 17; J: TRBJ2-6; V: TRBV4-1; size: NA; D: TRBD1; CDR3: CASSLDQGATSDTVLTF; DNA: TGCGCCAGCAGCCTAGATCAGGGGGCGACTTCAGACACCGTCCTGACTTTC
length: 18; J: TRBJ2-3; V: TRBV19; size: NA; D: TRBD2; CDR3: CASGLGGRRPAGTDTQYF; DNA: TGTGCCAGTGGGCTGGGAGGGCGGAGACCCGCCGGTACAGATACGCAGTATTTT